This T cell receptor beta chain stems from a study of Graves' ophthalmopathy and Graves' hyperthyroidism. The CDR3 has 14 residues. Germline-derived CDR1 and CDR2 are KGHDR and SFDVKD. RNA transcripts provided the template for amplifying TCR beta CDR3 regions. Following a first-round RT-PCR that used HTBI primers, a second-round multiplex PCR was carried out. Each CDR3 protein gets one entry after TCRdb re-called the multiplex PCR reads with MiXCR. Of roughly 700,000 distinct CDR3 sequences listed, roughly two fifths are singletons. This clonotype was seen a handful of times. At one end the junction does not follow the germline gene, possibly because of a read error.

The sequence was obtained from an adult man with Graves' ophthalmopathy. V usage is TRBV24-1 and J usage is TRBJ1-5; no firm D call. Sequencing input: peripheral blood. CDR3 in amino acids: CASSDVVGNQPQHF. CDR3 nucleotide sequence: TGTGCCAGCAGTGATGTGGTTGGCAATCAGCCCCAGCATTTT.